The rows below give T cell receptor beta chains drawn from one sample of a study of T cells in Graves' hyperthyroidism and ophthalmopathy. TCRdb redid the calling of the multiplex PCR reads with MiXCR, one entry per CDR3 protein. Found here are around 400,000 distinct CDR3 sequences, roughly 13% of them singletons; the top ten hold around a tenth. Sequenced input: blood. These TCRs come from a woman under 30 with Graves' hyperthyroidism. The CDR3 runs from the conserved cysteine through the conserved F or W. The order of the fields is D gene, clone size, V gene, J gene, CDR3 DNA, CDR3 protein. D genes are given only for firm matches. Size is stated for part of the rows, as once, few or many counts, or as a class when the clone is expanded.

d_gene: TRBD1; abundance: few; v_gene: TRBV6-1; j_gene: TRBJ1-5; CDR3nt: TGTGCCAGCACGGGGTGGGACAGGGTTCAGCCCCAGCATTTT; CDR3aa: CASTGWDRVQPQHF
d_gene: TRBD1; abundance: many; v_gene: TRBV28; j_gene: TRBJ1-2; CDR3nt: TGTGCCAGCAGTTCTCTCGAAACGACAGGGGGCTTGTACGGCTACACCTTC; CDR3aa: CASSSLETTGGLYGYTF
d_gene: -; abundance: many; v_gene: TRBV7-9; j_gene: TRBJ1-1; CDR3nt: TGTGCCAGCGAGCCAGGGTCGAACACTGAAGCTTTCTTT; CDR3aa: CASEPGSNTEAFF
d_gene: -; abundance: many; v_gene: TRBV6-1; j_gene: TRBJ2-4; CDR3nt: TGTGCCAGCAGTGAAGGAGGGTCCCAAACGCGGGGAGCCAAAAACATTCAGTACTTC; CDR3aa: CASSEGGSQTRGAKNIQYF
d_gene: -; abundance: few; v_gene: TRBV30; j_gene: TRBJ1-5; CDR3nt: TGTGCCTGGAGTGGGGGGGCAAGAAATCAGCCCCAGCATTTT; CDR3aa: CAWSGGARNQPQHF
d_gene: -; abundance: many; v_gene: TRBV20-1; j_gene: TRBJ2-5; CDR3nt: TGCAGTGCTAGGGCCAGGGGGGAAGAGACCCAGTACTTC; CDR3aa: CSARARGEETQYF
d_gene: -; abundance: many; v_gene: TRBV5-1; j_gene: TRBJ2-5; CDR3nt: TGCGCCAGCAGCGAGCTGGGGGGATCGGAGACCCAGTACTTC; CDR3aa: CASSELGGSETQYF
d_gene: -; abundance: few; v_gene: TRBV5-8; j_gene: TRBJ2-7; CDR3nt: TGTGCCAGCAGCTTGAACAGGAACGAGCAGTACTTC; CDR3aa: CASSLNRNEQYF
d_gene: -; abundance: many; v_gene: TRBV9; j_gene: TRBJ1-2; CDR3nt: TGTGCCAGCAGCCCGGGACACTATGGCTACACCTTC; CDR3aa: CASSPGHYGYTF
d_gene: TRBD1; abundance: -; v_gene: TRBV5-1; j_gene: TRBJ2-5; CDR3nt: TGCGCCAGCAGCTTGGCGGACCGGACGGACAGGGGGCGAGAGACCCAGTACTTC; CDR3aa: CASSLADRTDRGRETQYF
d_gene: TRBD1; abundance: many; v_gene: TRBV5-6; j_gene: TRBJ2-7; CDR3nt: TGTGCCAGCAGCCCCGCCGACAGGGTGGATGAGCAGTACTTC; CDR3aa: CASSPADRVDEQYF
d_gene: -; abundance: -; v_gene: TRBV9; j_gene: TRBJ2-1; CDR3nt: TGTGCCAGCAGCGTAGTGGGAGCCTCTATGAATGAGCAGTTCTTC; CDR3aa: CASSVVGASMNEQFF
d_gene: -; abundance: -; v_gene: TRBV3-1; j_gene: TRBJ2-7; CDR3nt: TGTGCCAGCAGCCAAGATCCCCTTGATGGTTACTACGAGCAGTACTTC; CDR3aa: CASSQDPLDGYYEQYF
d_gene: TRBD2; abundance: many; v_gene: TRBV30; j_gene: TRBJ2-3; CDR3nt: TGTGCCTGGGGGGGGGGACCGATCAGCACAGATACGCAGTATTTT; CDR3aa: CAWGGGPISTDTQYF
d_gene: TRBD2; abundance: many; v_gene: TRBV10-3; j_gene: TRBJ2-1; CDR3nt: TGTGCCATCAGTGGGACTAGCGGGTTCAACAATGAGCAGTTCTTC; CDR3aa: CAISGTSGFNNEQFF
d_gene: TRBD2; abundance: many; v_gene: TRBV7-9; j_gene: TRBJ2-1; CDR3nt: TGTGCCAGCAGCTCCCCGGCGGGAGGGTACAATGAGCAGTTCTTC; CDR3aa: CASSSPAGGYNEQFF
d_gene: -; abundance: many; v_gene: TRBV12-3/TRBV12-4; j_gene: TRBJ1-6; CDR3nt: TGTGCCAGCAGTTGGCCTCGGGGGGTTCGGAATTCACCCCTCCACTTT; CDR3aa: CASSWPRGVRNSPLHF
d_gene: -; abundance: many; v_gene: TRBV2; j_gene: TRBJ1-1; CDR3nt: TGTGCCAGCACCAGGGAGAAGGTCAGGGCTGAAGCTTTCTTT; CDR3aa: CASTREKVRAEAFF
d_gene: -; abundance: few; v_gene: TRBV28; j_gene: TRBJ1-2; CDR3nt: TGTGCCGGCAGTTTCAGGGTAAACTATGGCTACACCTTC; CDR3aa: CAGSFRVNYGYTF
d_gene: TRBD2; abundance: many; v_gene: TRBV27; j_gene: TRBJ2-5; CDR3nt: TGTGCCAGCAGTCCGGAGCGGGGGCGTCCTGGGATAGAGACCCAGTACTTC; CDR3aa: CASSPERGRPGIETQYF
d_gene: TRBD1; abundance: many; v_gene: TRBV12-3/TRBV12-4; j_gene: TRBJ1-1; CDR3nt: TGTGCCAGCAGTTCCCGGACAGGGCTATCTGAAGCTTTCTTT; CDR3aa: CASSSRTGLSEAFF
d_gene: TRBD1; abundance: many; v_gene: TRBV5-1; j_gene: TRBJ1-5; CDR3nt: TGCGCCAGCAGCTTGGCCGGGACAGGGGACGGCCAGCCCCAGCATTTT; CDR3aa: CASSLAGTGDGQPQHF
d_gene: -; abundance: few; v_gene: TRBV3-1; j_gene: TRBJ1-3; CDR3nt: TGTGCCAGCAGCCAAGAGGGAAGGTCTGGAAACACCATATATTTT; CDR3aa: CASSQEGRSGNTIYF
d_gene: TRBD1; abundance: -; v_gene: TRBV6-2/TRBV6-3; j_gene: TRBJ1-2; CDR3nt: TGTGCCAGCAGTTTCCCTCCGGACAGGTCGGTCTATGGCTACACCTTC; CDR3aa: CASSFPPDRSVYGYTF
d_gene: TRBD2; abundance: many; v_gene: TRBV27; j_gene: TRBJ2-1; CDR3nt: TGTGCCAGCAGTCCACCGGGACTAGCTCCTTACAATGAGCAGTTCTTC; CDR3aa: CASSPPGLAPYNEQFF
d_gene: -; abundance: -; v_gene: TRBV5-5; j_gene: TRBJ1-4; CDR3nt: TGTGCCAGCAGCTCCCAGGACGGCTTTAATGAAAAACTGTTTTTT; CDR3aa: CASSSQDGFNEKLFF
d_gene: -; abundance: many; v_gene: TRBV18; j_gene: TRBJ1-1; CDR3nt: TGTGCCAGCTCACCGGCTCCGGGACAGAACACTGAAGCTTTCTTT; CDR3aa: CASSPAPGQNTEAFF
d_gene: -; abundance: many; v_gene: TRBV28; j_gene: TRBJ2-1; CDR3nt: TGTGCCAGCATTGGGGGAGGACCCACTTCGGCTTCCTACAATGAGCAGTTCTTC; CDR3aa: CASIGGGPTSASYNEQFF
d_gene: TRBD1; abundance: many; v_gene: TRBV6-6; j_gene: TRBJ2-7; CDR3nt: TGTGCCAGCAGTTACGGACAGGGTCCCTACGAGCAGTACTTC; CDR3aa: CASSYGQGPYEQYF
d_gene: TRBD1; abundance: few; v_gene: TRBV10-2; j_gene: TRBJ2-6; CDR3nt: TGCGCCAGCACCTCCAAGACAGGGTACTCTGGGGCCAACGTCCTGACTTTC; CDR3aa: CASTSKTGYSGANVLTF
d_gene: -; abundance: many; v_gene: TRBV7-8; j_gene: TRBJ2-1; CDR3nt: TGTGCCAGCAGCTTAGTGGGACGGGCGCAGTTCTTC; CDR3aa: CASSLVGRAQFF
d_gene: -; abundance: many; v_gene: TRBV18; j_gene: TRBJ1-1; CDR3nt: TGTGCCAGCTCTCCGCAGACCCTGAACACTGAAGCTTTCTTT; CDR3aa: CASSPQTLNTEAFF
d_gene: -; abundance: many; v_gene: TRBV28; j_gene: TRBJ2-7; CDR3nt: TGTGCCAGCAGTCCGAGATCCTACGAGCAGTACTTC; CDR3aa: CASSPRSYEQYF
d_gene: -; abundance: many; v_gene: TRBV7-9; j_gene: TRBJ2-1; CDR3nt: TGTGCCAGCAGCTTAGCCCAGAGTGGGAATGAGCAGTTCTTC; CDR3aa: CASSLAQSGNEQFF
d_gene: TRBD2; abundance: -; v_gene: TRBV20-1; j_gene: TRBJ2-7; CDR3nt: TGCAGTGCTAGAGATCTTGGGCTAGCGGGCTCGCGCTCCTACGAGCAGTACTTC; CDR3aa: CSARDLGLAGSRSYEQYF